This T cell receptor (beta chain) was documented in a study of blood T cell repertoires in COVID-19 (TCRdb year 2020). In terms of the full investigation: Collaborator samples came from the United States, Italy and Spain and covered acute and convalescent phases of COVID-19. The material from the prospective study consisted of cDNA or gDNA derived from T cells, B-cell-depleted T cells, or PBMCs. Deeply sampled blood TCRbeta repertoires from subjects exposed to, actively infected with, or recovered from COVID-19 were included in the dataset. The repertoires were released in a freely available public database meant as a resource for research on the immune response to SARS-CoV-2. Samples were obtained from the ongoing ImmuneRACE study (first 160 participants) and from about 1,300 subjects provided by 6 global collaborators. The sample metadata nearly always contained a de-identified subject ID, COVID-19 status, age in years and sex. Where available, HLA class I and class II types were taken from metadata supplied by the sample provider and were not determined by assay-based typing.

The immunoSEQ Assay, a bias-controlled multiplex PCR, was used to amplify TCRbeta CDR3 regions from genomic DNA. On the study's bioinformatics: Nucleated cell counts per sample were estimated from amplification of reference gene primers within the assay. Sequence reads were collapsed and filtered to measure the absolute abundance of every unique TCRbeta CDR3 rearrangement. For each sample, productive Simpson clonality was calculated by taking the square root of Simpson's diversity index across productive rearrangements. What TCRdb holds here is the immuneACCESS table cut down to in-frame rearrangements. Part of the clones is not present; checked against another copy, under half of the missing clones reflect an unresolved V gene, and the others are unexplained. That table furnishes V, J and clone size, whereas the DNA furnished D and trimming. This sample is represented by roughly 330,000 clones; more than 70% of them were singletons. The ten biggest clones cover about 6.8% of the sample.

As regards this clone: What antigen it recognizes has not been identified. Within one base of it there is no much larger clone, and no base qualities were kept.

Paper-wide results and their limitations: The amount of clinical and demographic metadata varied by source and participant and was provided uncurated.

V and J are trimmed by 4 bases and 4 bases, and the gene matches miss 9 bases of the junction. The CDR3 runs 15 amino acids, cysteine and phenylalanine included. Of the read, only the CDR3 DNA is kept; its 45 bases are in frame from base 1. CDR1 SGHAT and CDR2 FQNNGV were looked up in the germline V gene. Another Seattle source contributed samples from volunteer blood donors who had recovered from COVID-19. Each collaborating institution followed its own protocols to collect whole blood in K2EDTA tubes. Collaborator samples were shipped for TCRbeta analysis as frozen whole blood, isolated PBMCs, or DNA extracted from either sample type.

The TCR originated in a man between 18 and 29 years old who had recovered from COVID-19. Recombination linked TRBV11-2 to TRBJ1-2; TRBD1 matches 7 bases in the middle. The sequenced material came from peripheral blood. The sequence in DNA is TGTGCCAGCAGCTCCCTAAGGGGGCGCGTCTATGGCTACACCTTC. This yields the protein CASSSLRGRVYGYTF.